Sequencing of this T cell receptor beta chain was carried out in a study of T cell changes during pregnancy in multiple sclerosis. Measured with immunoSEQ multiplex PCR; TCRdb has only the in-frame clones, and not every one. Altogether about 84,000 clones are present, over 90% being singletons, with the ten largest covering 2.5%. This clone was detected once. This sequence was found in a female donor with multiple sclerosis, enrolled in a pregnancy study. Source: peripheral blood, taken in the third trimester of pregnancy.

This CDR3 reads CASSGLAGAYEQYF. DNA of the CDR3: TGTGCCAGCAGCGGACTAGCGGGGGCTTACGAGCAGTACTTC. This rearrangement joins TRBV7-2 to TRBJ2-7; 13 nucleotides agree with TRBD2. This CDR3 spans 14 amino acids. Germline CDR1 and CDR2: SGHTA and FQGNSA. V trimming: 5 bases; J trimming: 4 bases; junction bases outside the gene matches: 2.